This T cell receptor beta chain was recovered during a study of shared clonotypes between healthy human individuals. Points from the study as a whole: As a rule, naive subsets had a larger estimated richness than memory subsets. Sampling used blood alone; tissue repertoires probably differ.

Remarks on this clone: Antigen: not known.

Here immunoSEQ multiplex PCR was the method, and the copy in TCRdb shows in-frame clones only, minus some. The sample contains hundreds of thousands of clones, more than 95% of which appear only once. The CDR3 consists of 15 residues. The V gene end was trimmed by 8 bases and the J gene end by 6 bases; junction bases not matched to a gene: 11. CDR1 is MNHEY, CDR2 SVGAGI, per germline. The chain uses TRBV6-5 and TRBJ2-1; 9 nucleotides match TRBD2. What was sequenced was naive CD4+ T cells sorted from blood. Subset meaning: CD45RA+ positively selected. This clonotype was obtained from a woman in her twenties or thirties in good health. This CDR3 is CASYSGTSIGNEQFF. The CDR3, as DNA: TGTGCCAGCTATTCCGGGACTAGCATCGGCAATGAGCAGTTCTTC.